This entry is about one T cell receptor beta chain. Original analysis: For nucleated cells, counts were estimated from reference gene primer amplification. Using immunoSEQ multiplex PCR, the repertoire was profiled, and TCRdb retains in-frame clones only, with some absent. The V and J calls and the clone size are those of that table, but D and trimming were determined from the DNA. The sample lists 150,000 to 200,000 clones, approximately 86% occurring once. This entry is derived from a study of blood T cell repertoires in COVID-19. About the study: The analysed material was cDNA or gDNA that came from T cells, B-cell-depleted T cells, or PBMCs.

The sample consisted of peripheral blood. This clonotype originated in a man in his 60s with acute or convalescent COVID-19.

CDR3 DNA: TGTGCCAGCAGCTTGACCTCAACAACCGGGGAGCTGTTTTTT. Translated, it gives CASSLTSTTGELFF. The J gene is TRBJ2-2, the V gene TRBV5-5; D is unresolved. The length of the CDR3 is 14 residues. V lost 1 base to trimming and J lost 5 bases, with 9 bases between them. Germline V lookup: CDR1 SGHKS, CDR2 YYEKEE (reference sequence).